One and the same sample provided the 30 T cell receptor beta chains below, sequenced in a study of cytomegalovirus exposure and HLA in healthy donors. This PCR relied on a set of 60 Vbeta primers and 13 Jbeta primers. This table comes from immunoSEQ multiplex PCR, and its TCRdb copy is limited to in-frame clones, with some not included. The repertoire holds 150,000 to 200,000 clones, 75% to 85% seen once, with 1.6% in the top ten. The sequenced sample was PBMCs. The receptors stem from a woman in her 50s in good health and CMV-seronegative.

J is TRBJ2-1 and V is TRBV15; 12 bases align to TRBD2. This CDR3 has 16 residues. The germline gives CDR1 LNHNV, CDR2 YYDKDF (reference sequence). The V and J ends lost 5 bases and 3 bases, in that order; junction bases with no gene match: 5. This chain's CDR3 is CATSYSTSGGYNEQFF. Here the CDR3 DNA reads TGTGCCACCAGCTACTCGACTAGCGGGGGCTACAATGAGCAGTTCTTC. The full variable domain, its missing parts supplied by reference TRBV15 and TRBJ2-1, is DAMVIQNPRYQVTQFGKPVTLSCSQTLNHNVMYWYQQKSSQAPKLLFHYYDKDFNNEADTPDNFQSRRPNTSFCFLDIRSPGLGDTAMYLCATSYSTSGGYNEQFFGPGTRLTVL.

This clone was observed a few times. The rearrangement links TRBV5-1 to TRBJ1-1; a possible D gene is TRBD1 (5 bases). Trimming removed 6 bases from V and 0 bases from J, with 12 bases in between. From germline, CDR1 is SGHRS and CDR2 YFSETQ. This CDR3 is built from 14 residues. CDR3 nucleotide sequence: TGCGCCAGCAATACCGGACAACTGAACACTGAAGCTTTCTTT. Protein sequence: CASNTGQLNTEAFF.

This clone has only a few counts. The chain has TRBV4-3 and TRBJ2-3; 8 positions match TRBD1. This CDR3 is built from 14 residues. Looked up from germline, CDR1 is LGHNA and CDR2 is YSLEER. J lost 4 bases, V lost 5 bases, and 5 bases had no gene match. DNA of the CDR3: TGCGCCAGCAGCGAGCAGACAGGGGCAGATACGCAGTATTTT. As protein: CASSEQTGADTQYF.

The chain employs TRBV10-3 and TRBJ2-3, with D possibly matching TRBD2 (5 bases). The CDR3 sequence is 15 residues long. Per germline, CDR1 ENHRY and CDR2 SYGVKD. Trimming stripped 2 bases from V and 2 bases from J, with 11 bases between. The CDR3 sequence is CAISEGGRSTDTQYF. CDR3 sequence (DNA): TGTGCCATCAGTGAGGGAGGTCGGTCCACAGATACGCAGTATTTT.

The chain employs TRBV4-3 and TRBJ2-3; 14 bases are a match to TRBD2. There are 20 residues in the CDR3. J lost 4 bases, V lost 0 bases, and 12 bases had no gene match. Germline values: CDR1 LGHNA, CDR2 YSLEER. CDR3 region: CASSQDRLAGGPFIPDTQYF. The CDR3 region has the DNA TGCGCCAGCAGCCAAGATCGACTAGCGGGGGGGCCGTTCATCCCAGATACGCAGTATTTT.

The V gene is TRBV27, the J gene TRBJ1-1; D unresolved. The V gene's germline CDR1 is MNHEY and CDR2 SMNVEV (reference sequence). V was trimmed by 5 bases and J by 3 bases, leaving 16 bases between them. The CDR3 is made up of 15 amino acids. The CDR3 sequence: CASSAYQLTYTEAFF. The CDR3 DNA is TGTGCCAGCAGTGCCTATCAACTTACGTACACTGAAGCTTTCTTT.

The V call is TRBV7-9, the J call TRBJ2-7, with TRBD2 matching 9 bases. The CDR3 runs to 16 residues. V dropped 3 bases and J dropped 2; count of bases not matched to a gene: 8. Germline CDR1 and CDR2: SEHNR and FQNEAQ (reference sequence). The DNA for the CDR3 is TGTGCCAGCAGCTTGGGTAGCGGGAGTAAGGCCTACGAGCAGTACTTC. Its translation: CASSLGSGSKAYEQYF.

This chain joins TRBV7-9 and TRBJ1-4; D might be TRBD1 (5 bases). This CDR3 is 17 amino acids long. Looked up from germline, CDR1 is SEHNR and CDR2 is FQNEAQ (reference sequence). Trimming removed 0 bases at V and 0 bases at J, with 11 bases between. DNA for the CDR3: TGTGCCAGCAGCTTAGCGGGGCAGGGCGCAACTAATGAAAAACTGTTTTTT. This gives the protein CASSLAGQGATNEKLFF.

There are a few counts of this clone. This chain connects TRBV19 to TRBJ1-5; no clear D gene. Germline V gene data show CDR1 as LNHDA and CDR2 as SQIVND (reference sequence). This CDR3 is built from 15 residues. The V end lost 0 bases, the J end lost 2 bases, and 8 bases lay between the germline ends. CDR3 sequence reads: CASSIERRGNQPQHF. CDR3 nucleotides: TGTGCCAGTAGTATAGAGAGGAGGGGCAATCAGCCCCAGCATTTT.

Here the CDR3 DNA reads TGCGCCAGCAGCGAAGGATCACAGGGGAAAGGGGAGACCCAGTACTTC. The encoded protein is CASSEGSQGKGETQYF. The gene calls are TRBV5-1 and TRBJ2-5, with 7 bases lining up with TRBD1. The CDR3 loop spans 16 amino acids. V dropped 4 bases and J dropped 5; count of bases not matched to a gene: 14. Germline lookup yields CDR1 SGHRS and CDR2 YFSETQ.

This clone turned up a few times. The chain has TRBV5-4 and TRBJ1-1; 9 nucleotides match TRBD1. V shed 4 bases, J shed 6 bases, and the junction held 7 bases outside the gene matches. The CDR3 length is 14 residues. Germline lookup yields CDR1 SGHNT and CDR2 YYREEE (reference sequence). CDR3 protein: CASSPRTGDSEAFF. In DNA, the CDR3 is TGTGCCAGCAGCCCAAGGACAGGGGATTCTGAAGCTTTCTTT. Variable domain in full (rest from reference TRBV5-4 and TRBJ1-1): ETGVTQSPTHLIKTRGQQVTLRCSSQSGHNTVSWYQQALGQGPQFIFQYYREEENGRGNFPPRFSGLQFPNYSSELNVNALELDDSALYLCASSPRTGDSEAFFGQGTRLTVV.

The chain uses TRBV10-2 and TRBJ1-2; D uncertain. V shed 2 bases and J shed 5 bases, with 12 bases lying between them. In germline, CDR1 is WSHSY, CDR2 SAAADI. The length of the CDR3 is 14 residues. CDR3 coding DNA: TGCGCCAGCAGTGAGGTCCCAGATTCTTATGGCTACACCTTC. Translating it yields CASSEVPDSYGYTF.

The gene calls are TRBV6-6 and TRBJ1-1; TRBD1 might be the D (6 bases). V gave up 3 bases and J gave up 4 bases, with 15 bases separating them. The V gene's germline CDR1 is MNHNY and CDR2 SVGAGI (reference sequence). CDR3 length equals 15 residues. As DNA, the CDR3 is TGTGCCAGCAGTTATGGTTCAGGGGATGGCACTGAAGCTTTCTTT. Translated, it gives CASSYGSGDGTEAFF.

This sequence joins TRBV27 and TRBJ2-4; 8 bases match TRBD1. Trimming removed 7 bases from V and 1 base from J; junction bases left unmatched: 9. The germline V gene encodes CDR1 MNHEY and CDR2 SMNVEV (reference sequence). This CDR3 region has 16 residues. The CDR3 sequence: CASKGVGTGAKNIQYF. The CDR3 DNA is TGTGCCAGCAAGGGGGTGGGGACAGGCGCCAAAAACATTCAGTACTTC.

V usage is TRBV13 and J usage is TRBJ2-1; D possibly corresponds to TRBD2 (6 bases). V was shortened by 5 bases and J by 2 bases, with 13 bases between the two germline ends. This CDR3 is 15 amino acids long. Germline assignment: CDR1 PRHDT and CDR2 FYEKMQ (reference sequence). The CDR3 DNA reads TGTGCCAGCAGCCCGGGAGAAGGGGCCTACAATGAGCAGTTCTTC. Translated: CASSPGEGAYNEQFF.

This chain links TRBV27 with TRBJ2-7; 8 bases match TRBD1. The germline V gene has CDR1 MNHEY and CDR2 SMNVEV (reference sequence). The CDR3 is 13 residues long. V shed 5 bases, J shed 6 bases, and the junction held 6 bases outside the gene matches. The CDR3 nucleotides read TGTGCCAGCAGTCCTATAGACAGGGGCGAGCAGTACTTC. Encoded protein: CASSPIDRGEQYF.

This chain links TRBV19 with TRBJ2-3, with D perhaps matching TRBD2 (5 bases). The germline V and J ends were trimmed by 6 bases and 2 bases, with 12 bases remaining between them. This CDR3 comprises 14 residues. The germline CDR1 and CDR2 sequences are LNHDA and SQIVND (reference sequence). CDR3 in DNA: TGTGCCAGTAGAATTCGACTACACACAGATACGCAGTATTTT. This codes for CASRIRLHTDTQYF.

This chain connects TRBV29-1 to TRBJ2-5; TRBD2 matches at 10 bases. J lost 5 bases, V lost 7 bases, and 7 bases had no gene match. The CDR3 consists of 13 residues. The germline V gene encodes CDR1 SQVTM and CDR2 ANQGSEA. As DNA, the CDR3 is TGCAGCGCATCTAGCGGGGGAGGGGAGACCCAGTACTTC. Amino acid sequence: CSASSGGGETQYF.

The rearrangement joins TRBV7-3 to TRBJ2-2; 7 nucleotides agree with TRBD1. There are 15 residues in the CDR3. The V segment lost 4 bases and the J segment 4 bases; nucleotides outside the gene matches: 6. Germline values: CDR1 SGHTA, CDR2 FQGTGA. The CDR3 loop is CASSSQGQITGELFF. The CDR3 nucleotides read TGTGCCAGCAGCTCCCAGGGACAGATCACCGGGGAGCTGTTTTTT.

The chain has TRBV27 and TRBJ1-2; a possible D gene is TRBD1 (6 bases). V lost 5 bases and J lost 4, with 11 bases in between. CDR1 MNHEY and CDR2 SMNVEV come from the germline V gene (reference sequence). CDR3 length: 13 amino acids. CDR3 sequence (DNA): TGTGCCAGCAGTCCCAGACAGGCCTATGGCTACACCTTC. Translating it yields CASSPRQAYGYTF.

In nucleotides, the CDR3 is TGTGCCAGCAGCGTACGAATAGCGGGGGGACTAGATACGCAGTATTTT. Translating gives CASSVRIAGGLDTQYF. The chain links TRBV9 to TRBJ2-3; 10 nucleotides align to TRBD2. Germline V gene data show CDR1 as SGDLS and CDR2 as YYNGEE. Unmatched junction bases numbered 7, after V lost 1 base and J lost 5 bases. The CDR3 consists of 16 residues.

The chain uses TRBV23-1 and TRBJ2-7, with 9 bases matching TRBD1. TRBV23-1 is placed among ORFs of uncertain function. CDR3 length: 14 residues. The ends lost 10 bases at V and 3 bases at J; junction bases unmatched: 10. CDR3 DNA sequence: TGCGCCACCCCCTCGCAGGACAGGGGCTACGAGCAGTACTTC. The encoded protein is CATPSQDRGYEQYF.

This clone was seen just once. The genes are TRBV5-1 and TRBJ1-1; the match to TRBD1 covers 7 bases. The V gene end was trimmed by 0 bases and the J gene end by 7 bases; junction bases not matched to a gene: 9. The CDR3 loop spans 15 amino acids. Germline V gene lookup returns CDR1 SGHRS and CDR2 YFSETQ. The CDR3 sequence: CASSLGGGDLIEAFF. As DNA, the CDR3 is TGCGCCAGCAGCTTGGGAGGGGGCGACCTTATTGAAGCTTTCTTT. Drawing the rest from reference TRBV5-1 and TRBJ1-1, the complete variable domain is KAGVTQTPRYLIKTRGQQVTLSCSPISGHRSVSWYQQTPGQGLQFLFEYFSETQRNKGNFPGRFSGRQFSNSRSEMNVSTLELGDSALYLCASSLGGGDLIEAFFGQGTRLTVV.

The sample holds one count of this clone. The chain has TRBV5-1 and TRBJ1-1; 8 nucleotides line up with TRBD1. Trimming removed 6 bases from V and 4 bases from J; junction bases left unmatched: 11. CDR1 SGHRS and CDR2 YFSETQ come from the germline V gene. The CDR3 sequence is 15 residues long. Written as DNA, the CDR3 is TGCGCCAGCACCCAACAACCCGACAGGGGCACTGAAGCTTTCTTT. This gives the protein CASTQQPDRGTEAFF.

This clone showed up just once. The same CDR3 arises from other DNA sequences in this sample as well. The genes are TRBV28 and TRBJ2-2; D is unresolved. The CDR3 has 10 amino acids. The germline gives CDR1 MDHEN, CDR2 SYDVKM. The V and J ends lost 10 bases and 4 bases respectively, with 4 bases between them. This CDR3 is CATSTGELFF. The CDR3 DNA follows: TGTGCCACTTCCACCGGGGAGCTGTTTTTT.

In nucleotides, the CDR3 is TGTGCCAGCAGTTTATGGAGTACAGGCCGGCAGCCCCAGCATTTT. It codes for CASSLWSTGRQPQHF. This chain uses TRBV28 with TRBJ1-5; weak D call: TRBD1 (5 bases). The CDR3 contains 15 residues. Trimming left V 0 bases short and J 7 bases short, with 13 bases between. In germline, CDR1 is MDHEN, CDR2 SYDVKM.

This clone has a handful of counts. This rearrangement joins TRBV4-2 to TRBJ1-5; D gene unclear. V was pared by 1 base and J by 4 bases, with 11 bases between. This CDR3 has 15 amino acids. Germline V gives CDR1 LGHNA, CDR2 YNFKEQ. The CDR3 DNA reads TGTGCCAGCAGCCAAGCCCCTAGAGGGAATCAGCCCCAGCATTTT. Translated: CASSQAPRGNQPQHF.

The rearrangement joins TRBV6-1 to TRBJ1-5; D ambiguous. The CDR3 spans 13 residues. Trimming took off 4 bases at V and 2 bases at J, with 6 bases between the two ends. Germline CDR1 is MNHNS and CDR2 is SASEGT. CDR3 region: CASSGHRNQPQHF. In nucleotides, the CDR3 is TGTGCCAGCAGTGGACACCGCAATCAGCCCCAGCATTTT.

The chain couples TRBV11-2 to TRBJ2-2, with D uncertain. The CDR3 contains 16 residues. V lost 5 bases and J lost 2, with 15 bases in between. Germline values: CDR1 SGHAT, CDR2 FQNNGV. As DNA, the CDR3 is TGTGCCAGCAGCCCAGTCCTGACTTCCAACACCGGGGAGCTGTTTTTT. Translated: CASSPVLTSNTGELFF.

V usage is TRBV30 and J usage is TRBJ1-2, with 7 nucleotides matching TRBD1. V lost 7 bases to trimming and J lost 6 bases; unmatched junction nucleotides: 5. This CDR3 has 11 amino acids. The germline V gene encodes CDR1 GTSNPN and CDR2 SVGIG (reference sequence). CDR3: CASLQGNGYTF. DNA of the CDR3: TGTGCCTCGTTACAGGGGAATGGCTACACCTTC.